These 5 T cell receptor beta chains share one sample of origin, sequenced in a study of cytomegalovirus exposure and HLA in healthy donors. 13 Jbeta primers and 60 Vbeta primers were used for the PCR. The table came from immunoSEQ multiplex PCR; TCRdb's copy has only in-frame clones and leaves some out. Of about 130,000 clones listed, 74% are singletons. The material sequenced was PBMCs. These TCRs come from a young man in good health and CMV-seropositive.

The V and J genes are TRBV6-6 and TRBJ2-7; 9 bases match TRBD1. CDR1 is MNHNY, CDR2 SVGAGI, per germline (reference sequence). This CDR3 contains 15 residues. J lost 5 bases, V lost 6 bases, and 11 bases had no gene match. CDR3 loop: CASSKNLDRGNEQYF. CDR3 bases: TGTGCCAGCAGCAAAAATCTAGACAGGGGGAACGAGCAGTACTTC.

The CDR3 here is CASRTTGAGNTIYF. The CDR3 nucleotides read TGTGCCAGCAGGACCACAGGGGCTGGAAACACCATATATTTT. This chain joins TRBV6-5 and TRBJ1-3; 7 bases line up with TRBD1. V was clipped by 6 bases and J by 2 bases; unmatched bases: 4. CDR1 MNHEY and CDR2 SVGAGI come from the germline V gene. The CDR3 spans 14 residues.

The chain links TRBV27 to TRBJ2-7, with a possible D match to TRBD1 (5 bases). From germline, CDR1 is MNHEY and CDR2 SMNVEV (reference sequence). The CDR3 has 15 residues. V gave up 1 base and J gave up 0 bases, with 10 bases separating them. CDR3 nucleotides: TGTGCCAGCAGTTTATGGCAGGGTGGCTCCTACGAGCAGTACTTC. This encodes CASSLWQGGSYEQYF.

The chain has TRBV27 and TRBJ1-1, with a weak D call TRBD1 (6 bases). The germline V and J ends were trimmed by 5 bases and 6 bases, with 16 bases remaining between them. The CDR3 is made up of 14 amino acids. Germline values: CDR1 MNHEY, CDR2 SMNVEV (reference sequence). CDR3 nucleotides: TGTGCCAGCAGTGCCTGGGGCAGGGGTGCTGAAGCTTTCTTT. This translates into CASSAWGRGAEAFF.

This clone has just a few counts. The chain employs TRBV5-4 and TRBJ2-5; possible D gene TRBD2, 6 bases. Trimming removed 0 bases at V and 4 bases at J, with 13 bases between. The germline V gene has CDR1 SGHNT and CDR2 YYREEE (reference sequence). CDR3 length equals 15 residues. DNA for the CDR3: TGTGCCAGCAGCTTGGGCGCTAGCGATTCAGAGACCCAGTACTTC. Its translation: CASSLGASDSETQYF.